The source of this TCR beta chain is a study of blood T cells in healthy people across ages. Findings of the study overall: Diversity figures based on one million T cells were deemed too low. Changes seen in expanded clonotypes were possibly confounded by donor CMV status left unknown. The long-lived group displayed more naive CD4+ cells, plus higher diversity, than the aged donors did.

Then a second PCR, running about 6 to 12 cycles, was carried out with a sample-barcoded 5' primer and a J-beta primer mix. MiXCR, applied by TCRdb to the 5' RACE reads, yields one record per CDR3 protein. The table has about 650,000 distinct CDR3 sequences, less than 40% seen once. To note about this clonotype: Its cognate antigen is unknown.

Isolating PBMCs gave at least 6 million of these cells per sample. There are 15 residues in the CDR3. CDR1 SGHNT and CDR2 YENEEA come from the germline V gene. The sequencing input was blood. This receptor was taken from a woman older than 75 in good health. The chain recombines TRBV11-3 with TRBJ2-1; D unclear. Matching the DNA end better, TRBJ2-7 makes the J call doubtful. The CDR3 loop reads CASSPGASSYNEQYF. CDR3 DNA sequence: TGTGCCAGCAGCCCAGGTGCCAGCTCCTACAATGAGCAGTACTTC.